The entry that follows covers one T cell receptor (beta chain) sequence. Its target is unknown. The germline V gene has CDR1 SNHLY and CDR2 FYNNEI. The CDR3 loop spans 14 amino acids. V trimming: 7 bases; J trimming: 5 bases; junction bases outside the gene matches: 10. Naive CD8 cells comprised CD45RO-negative, CCR7-positively selected cells, excluding terminally differentiated effector memory CD45RA+ cells. The data were taken from a study of shared clonotypes between healthy human individuals. Study details: Donors had three CD4 naive, three CD4 memory, two CD8 naive and one CD8 memory plate apiece. Study observations and caveats: Naive CD4 clonotypes were shared across several donors at 4.5% to 6%.

In the study's own analysis: ImmunoSEQ sequences covered only the junction and lacked quality scores; filtering therefore differed. TCRdb's table, derived via immunoSEQ multiplex PCR, lists solely in-frame clones and lacks some. D and trimming were read from the DNA, whereas the V and J calls and clone size are those reported in that table. The table lists roughly 1,800,000 clones, 85% to 95% of them singletons. The specimen sequenced was naive CD8+ T cells sorted from blood. The genes are TRBV2 and TRBJ1-2; TRBD1 matches 7 bases. The receptor comes from a man aged 18 to 30 in good health. The CDR3 here is CASKSLDRDYGYTF. The CDR3 nucleotides are TGTGCCAGCAAAAGTCTTGACAGGGATTATGGCTACACCTTC. Full variable domain (remainder filled in from reference TRBV2 and TRBJ1-2): EPEVTQTPSHQVTQMGQEVILRCVPISNHLYFYWYRQILGQKVEFLVSFYNNEISEKSEIFDDQFSVERPDGSNFTLKIRSTKLEDSAMYFCASKSLDRDYGYTFGSGTRLTVV.